A selection of T cell receptor beta chains follows, all from one sample in a study of blood T cells in healthy people across ages. TCRdb reprocessed the 5' RACE reads with MiXCR, giving one entry per CDR3 protein. Of about 800,000 distinct CDR3 sequences listed, approximately 25% are singletons. The sample was also reused in another study, on T cells of mothers and their children.

Sequenced sample: blood. All receptors come from a boy between 10 and 17 years old in good health. Both conserved end residues are part of each CDR3. D genes are given only for firm matches. Not all rows give a size; the values are once, few, many and, for expanded clones, a class.

v_gene,j_gene,d_gene,abundance,CDR3nt,CDR3aa
TRBV7-2,TRBJ2-5,TRBD2,few,TGTGCCAGCAGGATAGCGGGAGTAAAGGAGACCCAGTACTTC,CASRIAGVKETQYF
TRBV5-1,TRBJ1-1,TRBD1,.,TGCGCCAGCAGCAAGGGACAGGTCTACACTGAAGCTTTCTTT,CASSKGQVYTEAFF
TRBV28,TRBJ2-1,.,.,TGTGCCAGCAGCTGGAACAAAAAGATGAGCTCCTACAATGAGCAGTTCTTC,CASSWNKKMSSYNEQFF
TRBV4-3,TRBJ1-5,.,.,TGCGCCAGCAGCCAAGACTTTCCGACCCGTCAGCCCCAGCATTTT,CASSQDFPTRQPQHF
TRBV28,TRBJ1-1,.,.,TGTGCCAGCAGTTTTTCAAGGGGCTACAACACTGAAGCTTTCTTT,CASSFSRGYNTEAFF
TRBV18,TRBJ1-1,TRBD1,.,TGTGCCAGTACAGGGGGCCCTATGAACACTGAAGCTTTCTTT,CASTGGPMNTEAFF
TRBV7-2,TRBJ2-7,.,many,TGTGCCAGCAGTCAACAGGGCTACGAGCAGTACTTC,CASSQQGYEQYF
TRBV14,TRBJ2-1,.,few,TGTGCCAGCAGCCAAGTTTATAGCAGGGATAGAGTGTCGGTCTACAATGAGCAGTTCTTC,CASSQVYSRDRVSVYNEQFF
TRBV14,TRBJ2-1,.,few,TGTGCCAGCAGCCAAGGGGGGTATGAGCAGTTCTTC,CASSQGGYEQFF
TRBV24-1,TRBJ2-1,TRBD2,.,TGTGCCACCAGTGAACCGACTAGCGGGGTTATTCGTGAGCAGTTCTTC,CATSEPTSGVIREQFF
TRBV7-8,TRBJ1-2,TRBD1,few,TGTGCCAGCAGCTTAGTCGAGGGGGCGCCGGATGGCTACACCTTC,CASSLVEGAPDGYTF
TRBV12-3/TRBV12-4,TRBJ2-5,.,few,TGTGCCAGCAGTCTTAACCCACGGGAGACCCAGTACTTC,CASSLNPRETQYF
TRBV7-2,TRBJ2-7,TRBD1,few,TGTGCCAGCAGCCTGACCGGGACAGTCGATTACGAGCAGTACTTC,CASSLTGTVDYEQYF
TRBV29-1,TRBJ2-3,.,.,TGCAGCGTTGCAGGGGGGACTAGCACAGATACGCAGTATTTT,CSVAGGTSTDTQYF
TRBV6-1,TRBJ2-1,TRBD1,.,TGTGCCAGCAGACAAACAGGGGATGAGCAGTTCTTC,CASRQTGDEQFF
TRBV9,TRBJ2-2,.,.,TGTGCCGGCAGCCTGCGTAACACCGGGGAGCTGTTTTTT,CAGSLRNTGELFF
TRBV20-1,TRBJ2-6,.,.,TGCAGTGCTAGTTTTCCTGGGGCCAACGTCCTGACTTTC,CSASFPGANVLTF
TRBV15,TRBJ2-3,.,few,TGTGCCACCAGCAGAGATCGGGCGCTGGGAGATACGCAGTATTTT,CATSRDRALGDTQYF
TRBV28,TRBJ1-2,.,.,TGTGCCAGCAGTTCCCCAACGACAGAGATTAACTATGGCTACACCTTC,CASSSPTTEINYGYTF
TRBV4-3,TRBJ1-1,.,.,TGCGCCAGCAGCCAAGCACCATCCAGGAACACTGAAGCCTTCTTT,CASSQAPSRNTEAFF